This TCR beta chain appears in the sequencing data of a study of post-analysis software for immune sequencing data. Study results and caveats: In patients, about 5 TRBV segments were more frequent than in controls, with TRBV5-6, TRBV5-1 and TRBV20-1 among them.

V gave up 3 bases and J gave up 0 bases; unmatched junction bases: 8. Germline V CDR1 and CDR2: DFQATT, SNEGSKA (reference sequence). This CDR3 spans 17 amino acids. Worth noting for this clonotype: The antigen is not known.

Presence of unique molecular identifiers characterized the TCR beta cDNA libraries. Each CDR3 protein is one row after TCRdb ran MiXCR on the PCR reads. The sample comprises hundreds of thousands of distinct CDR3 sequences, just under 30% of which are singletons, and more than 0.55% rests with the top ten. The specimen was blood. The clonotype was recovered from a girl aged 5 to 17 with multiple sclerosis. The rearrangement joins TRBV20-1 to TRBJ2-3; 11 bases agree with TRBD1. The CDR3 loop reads CSASFPGQGASTDTQYF. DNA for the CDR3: TGCAGTGCTAGTTTTCCCGGACAGGGGGCTAGCACAGATACGCAGTATTTT.